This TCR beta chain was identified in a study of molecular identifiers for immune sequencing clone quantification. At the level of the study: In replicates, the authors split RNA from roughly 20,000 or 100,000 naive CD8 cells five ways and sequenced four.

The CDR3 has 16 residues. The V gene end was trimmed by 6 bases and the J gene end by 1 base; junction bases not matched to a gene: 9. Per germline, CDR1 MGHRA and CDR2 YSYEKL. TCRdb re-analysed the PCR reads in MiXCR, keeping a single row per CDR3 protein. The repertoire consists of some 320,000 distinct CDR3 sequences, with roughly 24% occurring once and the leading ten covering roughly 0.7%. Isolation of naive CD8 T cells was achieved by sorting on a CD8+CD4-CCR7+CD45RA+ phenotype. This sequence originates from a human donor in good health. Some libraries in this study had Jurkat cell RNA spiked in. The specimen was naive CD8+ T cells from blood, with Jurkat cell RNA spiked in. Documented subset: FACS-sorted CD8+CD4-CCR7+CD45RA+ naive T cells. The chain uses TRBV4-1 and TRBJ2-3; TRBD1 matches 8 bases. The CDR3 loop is CASRPPWGQGTDTQYF. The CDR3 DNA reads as TGCGCCAGCAGGCCACCGTGGGGACAGGGCACAGATACGCAGTATTTT.